The present TCR beta chain was sequenced within a study of shared clonotypes between healthy human individuals. The assay was immunoSEQ multiplex PCR, and TCRdb's table has in-frame clones only and misses some. Of some 2,400,000 clones listed, approximately 95% were seen once; the top ten hold over 0.1%. The CDR3 is 16 amino acids. The ends lost 2 bases at V and 3 bases at J; junction bases unmatched: 7. The germline V gene encodes CDR1 SGHTA and CDR2 FQGNSA. The receptor comes from a man aged 18 to 29 in good health. The sample was naive CD4+ T cells sorted from blood. As for subset: CD45RA+ positively selected. This chain uses TRBV7-2 with TRBJ2-7; 10 bases agree with TRBD2. The CDR3 DNA follows: TGTGCCAGCAGCTTATTCCCCTCTAGCGGGAGCTACGAGCAGTACTTC. Protein product: CASSLFPSSGSYEQYF.